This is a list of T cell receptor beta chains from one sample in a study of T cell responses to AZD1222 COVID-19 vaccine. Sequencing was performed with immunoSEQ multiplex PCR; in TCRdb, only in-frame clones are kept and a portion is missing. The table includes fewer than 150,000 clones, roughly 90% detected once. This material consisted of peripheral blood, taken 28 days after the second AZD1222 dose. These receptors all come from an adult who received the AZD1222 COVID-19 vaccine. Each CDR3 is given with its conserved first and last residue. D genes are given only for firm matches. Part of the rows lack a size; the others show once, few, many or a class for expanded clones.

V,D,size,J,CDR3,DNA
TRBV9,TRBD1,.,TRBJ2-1,CASSVSGQVGEQFF,TGTGCCAGCAGCGTATCTGGACAGGTGGGTGAGCAGTTCTTC
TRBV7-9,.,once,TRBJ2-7,CASSLVGREGNEQYF,TGTGCCAGCAGCTTAGTCGGCAGGGAAGGTAACGAGCAGTACTTC
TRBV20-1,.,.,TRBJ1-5,CSASSGGPANQPQHF,TGCAGTGCTAGTTCAGGAGGCCCCGCTAATCAGCCCCAGCATTTT
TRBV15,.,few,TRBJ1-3,CATSRVRPSSGNTIYF,TGTGCCACCAGCAGAGTCCGGCCGAGCTCTGGAAACACCATATATTTT
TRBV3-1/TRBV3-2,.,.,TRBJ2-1,CASSQIGGGYNEQFF,TGTGCCAGCAGCCAGATAGGGGGGGGGTACAATGAGCAGTTCTTC
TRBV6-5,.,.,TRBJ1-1,CASRKTGRTEAFF,TGTGCCAGCAGGAAGACGGGAAGGACTGAAGCTTTCTTT
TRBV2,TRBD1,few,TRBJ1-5,CASRGTGQQPQHF,TGTGCCAGCAGGGGGACAGGGCAACAGCCCCAGCATTTT
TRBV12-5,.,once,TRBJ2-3,CASGLVGGPDTQYF,TGTGCTAGTGGTTTGGTCGGGGGGCCAGATACGCAGTATTTT
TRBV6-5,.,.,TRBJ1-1,CASSTAQGSTEAFF,TGTGCCAGCAGTACTGCGCAGGGCTCCACTGAAGCTTTCTTT
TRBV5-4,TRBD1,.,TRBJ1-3,CASSLGGGGGNTIYF,TGTGCCAGCAGCTTGGGAGGGGGCGGTGGAAACACCATATATTTT
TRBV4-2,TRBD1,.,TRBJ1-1,CASSQYWTGGTEAFF,TGTGCCAGCAGCCAGTACTGGACAGGGGGCACTGAAGCTTTCTTT
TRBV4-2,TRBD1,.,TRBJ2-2,CASSQGGQGTGELFF,TGTGCCAGCAGCCAAGGGGGACAGGGCACCGGGGAGCTGTTTTTT
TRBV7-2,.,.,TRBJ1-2,CASSKEGINYGYTF,TGTGCCAGCAGCAAAGAGGGGATTAACTATGGCTACACCTTC
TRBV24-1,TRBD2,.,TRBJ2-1,CATSDWSSGRTYNEQFF,TGTGCCACCAGTGATTGGAGTAGCGGGAGGACTTACAATGAGCAGTTCTTC
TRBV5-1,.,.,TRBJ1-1,CASSGGRQTEAFF,TGCGCCAGCAGCGGCGGTCGGCAAACTGAAGCTTTCTTT
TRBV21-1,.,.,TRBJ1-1,CASSKIGQGWNTEAFF,TGTGCCAGCAGCAAAATTGGCCAGGGATGGAACACTGAAGCTTTCTTT
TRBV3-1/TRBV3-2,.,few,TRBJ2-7,CASSRTNNEQYF,TGTGCCAGCAGCCGTACAAATAACGAGCAGTACTTC
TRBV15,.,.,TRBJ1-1,CATSSETRNTEAFF,TGTGCCACCAGCAGCGAGACGAGGAACACTGAAGCTTTCTTT
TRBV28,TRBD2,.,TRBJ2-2,CASSPPGAAGVTGELFF,TGTGCCAGCAGCCCCCCAGGGGCAGCGGGGGTTACCGGGGAGCTGTTTTTT
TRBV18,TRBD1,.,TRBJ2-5,CASSRTGTGDVQETQYF,TGTGCCAGCTCAAGAACCGGGACAGGGGACGTCCAAGAGACCCAGTACTTC
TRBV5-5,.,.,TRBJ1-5,CASSLMGTLSAQPQHF,TGTGCCAGCAGCTTGATGGGAACCCTGAGCGCTCAGCCCCAGCATTTT
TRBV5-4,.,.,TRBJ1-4,CASSLGGRGGEKLFF,TGTGCCAGCAGCTTGGGGGGAAGGGGTGGTGAAAAACTGTTTTTT
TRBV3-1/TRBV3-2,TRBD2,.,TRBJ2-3,CASSQDVGGTDTQYF,TGTGCCAGCAGCCAAGATGTGGGGGGGACAGATACGCAGTATTTT
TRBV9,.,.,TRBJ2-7,CASSVVGSSYEQYF,TGTGCCAGCAGCGTAGTAGGGAGCTCCTACGAGCAGTACTTC
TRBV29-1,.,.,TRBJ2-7,CSVVPAEYHYEQYF,TGCAGCGTTGTTCCGGCGGAGTACCACTACGAGCAGTACTTC
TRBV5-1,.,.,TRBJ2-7,CASSADSGGAREQYF,TGCGCCAGCAGCGCAGACTCAGGGGGGGCACGCGAGCAGTACTTC
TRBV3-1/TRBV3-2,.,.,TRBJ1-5,CASSHGNNQPQHF,TGTGCCAGCAGCCACGGGAACAATCAGCCCCAGCATTTT
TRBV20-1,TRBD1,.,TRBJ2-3,CSASRGPSTDTQYF,TGCAGTGCTAGTAGGGGGCCCAGCACAGATACGCAGTATTTT
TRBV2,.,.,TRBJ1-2,CASSEARPGYTF,TGTGCCAGCAGTGAGGCCCGGCCTGGCTACACCTTC
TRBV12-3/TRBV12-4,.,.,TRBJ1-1,CASIQELNTEAFF,TGTGCCAGCATACAGGAGCTAAACACTGAAGCTTTCTTT
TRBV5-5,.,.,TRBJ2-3,CASSRTTDTQYF,TGTGCCAGCAGCCGCACCACAGATACGCAGTATTTT
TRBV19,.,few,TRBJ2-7,CASSIDGTEYFYEQYF,TGTGCCAGTAGTATAGATGGCACGGAATACTTCTACGAGCAGTACTTC
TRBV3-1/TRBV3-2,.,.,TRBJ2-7,CASHAGTHPYEQYF,TGTGCCAGCCACGCCGGGACGCATCCCTACGAGCAGTACTTC
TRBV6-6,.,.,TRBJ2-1,CASSWQGNEQFF,TGTGCCAGCAGTTGGCAGGGAAATGAGCAGTTCTTC
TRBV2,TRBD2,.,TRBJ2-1,CASSARESSYNEQFF,TGTGCCAGCAGTGCGCGGGAGAGCTCCTACAATGAGCAGTTCTTC
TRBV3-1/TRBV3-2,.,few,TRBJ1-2,CASSQIPGPSHGYTF,TGTGCCAGCAGCCAAATACCGGGACCCTCCCATGGCTACACCTTC
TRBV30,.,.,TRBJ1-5,CAWSAGGQPQHF,TGTGCCTGGAGTGCGGGAGGTCAGCCCCAGCATTTT
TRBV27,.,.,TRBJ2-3,CASRPLDSDTQYF,TGTGCCAGCAGGCCACTAGACTCGGATACGCAGTATTTT
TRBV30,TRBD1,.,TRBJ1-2,CAWSGQGPITYGYTF,TGTGCCTGGTCGGGACAGGGGCCGATTACGTATGGCTACACCTTC
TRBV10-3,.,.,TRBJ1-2,CAISESYGAANYGYTF,TGTGCCATCAGTGAGTCTTACGGGGCCGCTAACTATGGCTACACCTTC
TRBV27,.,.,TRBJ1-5,CASRHRANQPQHF,TGTGCCAGCAGGCACAGGGCCAATCAGCCCCAGCATTTT
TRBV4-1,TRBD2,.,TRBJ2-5,CASSQGLAGETQYF,TGCGCCAGCAGCCAAGGACTAGCGGGAGAGACCCAGTACTTC
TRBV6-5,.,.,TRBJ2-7,CASKLPLSGEQYF,TGTGCCAGCAAACTCCCGTTAAGCGGCGAGCAGTACTTC
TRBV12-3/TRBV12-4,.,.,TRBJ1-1,CASSLQGTAFF,TGTGCCAGCAGTTTACAGGGTACTGCTTTCTTT
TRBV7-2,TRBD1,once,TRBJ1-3,CASSPRRTGSGNTIYF,TGTGCCAGCAGCCCGAGGCGGACAGGCTCTGGAAACACCATATATTTT
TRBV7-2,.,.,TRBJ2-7,CASSTYVASNYEQYF,TGTGCCAGCAGCACCTACGTAGCGTCGAACTACGAGCAGTACTTC
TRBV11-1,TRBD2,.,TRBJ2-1,CASSLFSGRANEQFF,TGTGCCAGCAGCTTATTTAGCGGGAGGGCCAATGAGCAGTTCTTC
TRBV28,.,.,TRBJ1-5,CASLGTSAQHF,TGTGCCAGCCTCGGGACTTCGGCCCAGCATTTT
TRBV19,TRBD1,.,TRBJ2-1,CASRTGTGANEQFF,TGTGCCAGTAGGACCGGGACAGGGGCCAATGAGCAGTTCTTC